What follows are 10 T cell receptor beta chains derived from one specimen sequenced in a study of OX40 agonist ivuxolimab in advanced cancers. TCRdb's copy holds only in-frame clones and misses some; the assay was immunoSEQ multiplex PCR. The sample shows 60,000 to 65,000 clones, 75% to 90% of them seen only once. Sequences were derived from CD4+ or CD8+ T cells sorted from blood, sampled in a trial of the OX40 agonist ivuxolimab. The receptors come from an adult with an advanced solid tumor such as melanoma, head and neck, liver or kidney cancer.

This clone was observed once. In DNA, the CDR3 is TGTGCCAGCTCACCACCGAGGAGGGTAGTGGGTGAAGCTTTCTTT. The encoded protein is CASSPPRRVVGEAFF. The chain is built from TRBV18 and TRBJ1-1; D is undetermined. Germline-derived CDR1 and CDR2 are KGHSH and LQKENI. The ends were cut back, 0 bases at V and 7 bases at J, with 15 bases in the middle. The CDR3 totals 15 residues.

The rearrangement joins TRBV7-9 to TRBJ1-1, with a tentative D call TRBD1 (5 bases). Germline V gene sequence: CDR1 SEHNR, CDR2 FQNEAQ (reference sequence). The CDR3 spans 17 residues. V was cut by 3 bases and J by 1 base, with 18 bases left in between. CDR3 amino acids: CASSLRGRGASNTEAFF. The CDR3 coding sequence is TGTGCCAGCAGCTTGAGAGGGAGAGGGGCCTCGAACACTGAAGCTTTCTTT.

The chain carries TRBV28 and TRBJ1-2, with unresolved D. The CDR3 spans 16 residues. The germline V and J ends were trimmed by 3 bases and 2 bases, with 16 bases remaining between them. Germline CDR1 is MDHEN and CDR2 is SYDVKM. CDR3 nucleotides: TGTGCCAGCAGTTTCCATTTTGCGAGAACCAACTATGGCTACACCTTC. Protein sequence: CASSFHFARTNYGYTF.

This clone was seen a single time. V and J are TRBV6-6 and TRBJ2-4, with D unclear. The CDR3 runs 11 residues. Germline V gene sequence: CDR1 MNHNY, CDR2 SVGAGI (reference sequence). V was shortened by 7 bases and J by 9 bases, with 10 bases between the two germline ends. CDR3 DNA sequence: TGTGCCAGCACCCCTGGGGTCATTCAGTACTTC. Its translation is CASTPGVIQYF.

This clone occurred a few times. The rearrangement joins TRBV2 to TRBJ2-7, with TRBD2 matching 11 bases. The ends lost 1 base at V and 7 bases at J; junction bases unmatched: 9. Per germline, CDR1 SNHLY and CDR2 FYNNEI. This CDR3 comprises 16 residues. The CDR3 loop reads CASSEEVAGGPYEQYF. CDR3 coding DNA: TGTGCCAGCAGTGAAGAGGTAGCGGGGGGGCCTTATGAGCAGTACTTC.

The chain combines TRBV4-1 with TRBJ2-5, with TRBD2 matching 12 bases. V shed 0 bases and J 5 bases; nucleotides not matched to a gene: 7. The germline CDR1 and CDR2 sequences are MGHRA and YSYEKL. CDR3 size: 17 residues. This CDR3 reads CASSQDGLAGGGETQYF. The CDR3 DNA reads TGCGCCAGCAGCCAAGATGGCCTAGCGGGAGGGGGGGAGACCCAGTACTTC.

The chain joins TRBV2 to TRBJ2-1, with TRBD2 as a possible D gene (6 bases). The V end was cut by 5 bases, the J end by 9 bases, with 11 bases between. This CDR3 has 12 residues. The germline V gene has CDR1 SNHLY and CDR2 FYNNEI. The CDR3 nucleotides are TGTGCCAGCAGTCGACTAGACCTTGAGCAGTTCTTC. It specifies CASSRLDLEQFF.

V usage is TRBV11-2 and J usage is TRBJ1-4, with 10 bases matching TRBD1. Germline V lookup: CDR1 SGHAT, CDR2 FQNNGV. V was clipped by 3 bases and J by 8 bases; unmatched bases: 6. This CDR3 region has 15 residues. In DNA form, the CDR3 reads TGTGCCAGCAGCTTTGAGGGACAGGGGTTAGAAAAACTGTTTTTT. Encoded protein: CASSFEGQGLEKLFF.

The genes are TRBV2 and TRBJ1-5; D remains ambiguous. The CDR3 runs to 13 residues. The ends were cut back, 1 base at V and 4 bases at J, with 5 bases in the middle. Germline assignment: CDR1 SNHLY and CDR2 FYNNEI. CDR3 in amino acids: CASSEGRNQPQHF. The CDR3 bases are TGTGCCAGCAGTGAAGGCAGAAATCAGCCCCAGCATTTT.

In this sample, this clone turned up once. V gene TRBV5-1 combines with J gene TRBJ2-3; the match to TRBD1 covers 7 bases. The J segment lost 2 bases and the V segment lost 5 bases, leaving 11 bases of the junction unmatched. Germline V lookup: CDR1 SGHRS, CDR2 YFSETQ. The CDR3 contains 16 residues. The CDR3 protein is CASSPSGTAITDTQYF. As DNA, the CDR3 is TGCGCCAGCAGTCCTTCCGGGACAGCGATCACAGATACGCAGTATTTT.